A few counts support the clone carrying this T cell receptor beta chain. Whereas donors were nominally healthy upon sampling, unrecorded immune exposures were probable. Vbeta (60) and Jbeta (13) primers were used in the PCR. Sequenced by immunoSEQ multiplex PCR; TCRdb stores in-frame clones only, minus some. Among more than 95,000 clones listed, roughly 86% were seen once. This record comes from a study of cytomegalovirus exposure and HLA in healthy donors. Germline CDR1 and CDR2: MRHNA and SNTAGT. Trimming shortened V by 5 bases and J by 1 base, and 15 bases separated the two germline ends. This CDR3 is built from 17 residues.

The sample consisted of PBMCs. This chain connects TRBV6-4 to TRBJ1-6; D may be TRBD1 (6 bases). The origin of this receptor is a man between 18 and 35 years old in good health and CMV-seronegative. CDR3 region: CASSQQGGKSYNSPLHF. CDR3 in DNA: TGTGCCAGCAGTCAACAGGGTGGCAAATCCTATAATTCACCCCTCCACTTT.